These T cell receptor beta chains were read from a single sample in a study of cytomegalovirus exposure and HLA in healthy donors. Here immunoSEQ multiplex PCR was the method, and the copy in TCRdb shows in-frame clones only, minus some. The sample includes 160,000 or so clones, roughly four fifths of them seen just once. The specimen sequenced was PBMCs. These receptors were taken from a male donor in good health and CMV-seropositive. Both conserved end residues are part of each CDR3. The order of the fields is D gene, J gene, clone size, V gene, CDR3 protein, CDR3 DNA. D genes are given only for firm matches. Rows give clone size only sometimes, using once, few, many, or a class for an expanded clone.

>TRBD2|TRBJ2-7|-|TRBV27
CAPLFGTSGSNEQYF
TGTGCCCCTCTTTTCGGGACTAGCGGGAGTAACGAGCAGTACTTC
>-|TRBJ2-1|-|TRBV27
CASSSGQGPYNEQFF
TGTGCCAGCAGTTCCGGCCAGGGCCCCTACAATGAGCAGTTCTTC
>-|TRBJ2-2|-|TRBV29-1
CSVVSGAAGELFF
TGCAGCGTTGTATCAGGGGCCGCCGGGGAGCTGTTTTTT
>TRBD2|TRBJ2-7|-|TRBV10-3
CAISGSGLSYEQYF
TGTGCCATCAGCGGTAGCGGGCTGTCCTACGAGCAGTACTTC
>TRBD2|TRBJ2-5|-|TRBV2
CASSTGTSGSETQYF
TGTGCCAGCAGTACCGGGACTAGCGGATCCGAGACCCAGTACTTC
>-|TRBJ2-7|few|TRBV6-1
CASCPRPGREQYF
TGTGCCAGCTGTCCGCGCCCAGGGCGCGAGCAGTACTTC
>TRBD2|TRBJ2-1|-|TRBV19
CASRPGGRWNEQFF
TGTGCCAGTAGGCCGGGGGGGCGTTGGAATGAGCAGTTCTTC
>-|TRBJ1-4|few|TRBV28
CASSLSLRAAAANEKLFF
TGTGCCAGCAGTTTATCACTGCGAGCGGCCGCTGCTAATGAAAAACTGTTTTTT
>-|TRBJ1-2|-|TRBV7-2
CASSLDPVFGYTF
TGTGCCAGCAGCTTAGATCCAGTCTTCGGCTACACCTTC
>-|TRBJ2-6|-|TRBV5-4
CASKRGFYGANVLTF
TGTGCCAGCAAGAGGGGGTTCTATGGGGCCAACGTCCTGACTTTC
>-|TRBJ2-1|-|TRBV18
CASSPREREPFF
TGTGCCAGCTCGCCCCGGGAGAGGGAGCCGTTCTTC
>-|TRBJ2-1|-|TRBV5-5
CASSLDFEQFF
TGTGCCAGCAGTCTGGACTTTGAGCAGTTCTTC
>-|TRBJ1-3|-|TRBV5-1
CASRSEGGSGNTIYF
TGCGCCAGCAGGTCAGAGGGCGGCTCTGGAAACACCATATATTTT
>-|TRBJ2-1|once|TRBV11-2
CASSPDSQESYNNEQFF
TGTGCCAGCAGCCCCGATAGTCAGGAAAGCTACAACAATGAGCAGTTCTTC
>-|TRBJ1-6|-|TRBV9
CASIVRTARQSPLHF
TGTGCCAGCATAGTTCGGACAGCCCGCCAATCACCCCTCCACTTT
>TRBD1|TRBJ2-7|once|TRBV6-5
CASSDGQGYEQYF
TGTGCCAGCAGCGACGGACAGGGCTACGAGCAGTACTTC
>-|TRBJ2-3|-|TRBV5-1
CASSLDGQLLADTQYF
TGCGCCAGCAGCTTAGATGGACAGCTCCTGGCAGATACGCAGTATTTT
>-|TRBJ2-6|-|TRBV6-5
CASSNNAGANVLTF
TGTGCCAGCAGCAACAATGCTGGGGCCAACGTCCTGACTTTC
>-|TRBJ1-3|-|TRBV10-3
CAISESIGADAGNTIYF
TGTGCCATCAGTGAGTCGATAGGGGCCGACGCTGGAAACACCATATATTTT
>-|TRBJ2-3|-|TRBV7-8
CASSFNGDTQYF
TGTGCCAGCAGCTTCAACGGAGATACGCAGTATTTT
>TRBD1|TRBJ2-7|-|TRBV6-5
CASSRPGQTYEQYF
TGTGCCAGCAGTCGCCCGGGACAGACCTACGAGCAGTACTTC
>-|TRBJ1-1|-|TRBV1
CTSSLWLNTEAFF
TGCACCAGCAGCCTGTGGCTGAACACTGAAGCTTTCTTT
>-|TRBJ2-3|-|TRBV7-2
CASSSTGSTDTQYF
TGTGCCAGCAGCTCTACCGGTAGCACAGATACGCAGTATTTT